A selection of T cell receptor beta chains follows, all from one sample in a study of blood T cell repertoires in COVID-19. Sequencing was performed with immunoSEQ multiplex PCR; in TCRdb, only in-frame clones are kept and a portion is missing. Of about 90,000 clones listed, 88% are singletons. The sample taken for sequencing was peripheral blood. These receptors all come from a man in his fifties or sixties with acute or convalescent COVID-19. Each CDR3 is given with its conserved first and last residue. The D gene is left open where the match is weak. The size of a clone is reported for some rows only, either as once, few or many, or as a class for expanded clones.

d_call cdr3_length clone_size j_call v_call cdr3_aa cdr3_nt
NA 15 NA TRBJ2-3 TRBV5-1 CASSLAVRSTDTQYF TGCGCCAGCAGCTTGGCGGTTCGGTCAACAGATACGCAGTATTTT
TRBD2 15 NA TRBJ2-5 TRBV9 CASSVDGAGEETQYF TGTGCCAGCAGCGTAGACGGGGCGGGGGAAGAGACCCAGTACTTC
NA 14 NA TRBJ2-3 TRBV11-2 CASSFGTASDTQYF TGTGCCAGCAGCTTCGGTACAGCCTCAGATACGCAGTATTTT
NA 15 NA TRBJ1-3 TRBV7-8 CASSLDTGSRNTIYF TGTGCCAGCAGCTTGGATACAGGGTCTAGAAACACCATATATTTT
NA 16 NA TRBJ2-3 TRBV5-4 CASSVDRPLPTDTQYF TGTGCCAGCAGCGTCGACAGACCTCTCCCCACAGATACGCAGTATTTT
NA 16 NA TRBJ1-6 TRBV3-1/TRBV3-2 CASSQVGGNSGSPLHF TGTGCCAGCAGCCAAGTTGGGGGGAATTCCGGTTCACCCCTCCACTTT
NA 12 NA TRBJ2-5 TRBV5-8 CASSLNVGTQYF TGTGCCAGCAGCTTGAACGTCGGGACCCAGTACTTC
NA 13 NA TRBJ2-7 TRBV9 CASSVGASYEQYF TGTGCCAGCAGCGTAGGGGCCTCCTACGAGCAGTACTTC
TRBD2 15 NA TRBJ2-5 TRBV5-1 CASSFTSGGQETQYF TGCGCCAGCAGCTTCACTAGCGGGGGTCAAGAGACCCAGTACTTC
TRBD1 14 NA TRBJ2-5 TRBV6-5 CASSKDRGHETQYF TGTGCCAGCAGCAAGGACAGGGGGCATGAGACCCAGTACTTC
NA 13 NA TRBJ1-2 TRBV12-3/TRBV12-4 CASSLSQSYGYTF TGTGCCAGCAGTTTAAGTCAGTCCTATGGCTACACCTTC
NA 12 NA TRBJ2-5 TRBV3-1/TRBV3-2 CASSPEWETQYF TGTGCCAGCAGCCCCGAGTGGGAGACCCAGTACTTC
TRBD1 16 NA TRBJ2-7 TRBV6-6 CASSYSQTGVVYEQYF TGTGCCAGCAGTTACTCTCAGACAGGGGTTGTCTACGAGCAGTACTTC
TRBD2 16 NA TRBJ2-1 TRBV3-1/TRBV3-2 CASSQTLAGGQGEQFF TGTGCCAGCAGCCAAACCTTAGCGGGGGGGCAGGGTGAGCAGTTCTTC
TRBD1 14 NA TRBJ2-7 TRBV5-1 CASNTGTGANEQYF TGCGCCAGCAACACCGGGACAGGGGCTAACGAGCAGTACTTC
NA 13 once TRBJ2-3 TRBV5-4 CASRAIGTAPNLF TGTGCCAGCAGGGCGATCGGGACTGCACCCAACCTTTTT
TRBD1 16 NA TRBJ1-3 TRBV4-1 CASSQEGQGVRNTIYF TGCGCCAGCAGCCAGGAGGGACAGGGGGTTCGAAACACCATATATTTT
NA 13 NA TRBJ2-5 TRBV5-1 CASSLEGEETQYF TGCGCCAGCAGCTTGGAGGGAGAAGAGACCCAGTACTTC
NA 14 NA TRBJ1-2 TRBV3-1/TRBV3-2 CASSQGGPNYGYTF TGTGCCAGCAGCCAAGGGGGCCCTAACTATGGCTACACCTTC
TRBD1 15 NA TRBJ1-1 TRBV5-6 CASSFPRGSNTEAFF TGTGCCAGCAGCTTTCCCAGGGGGAGCAACACTGAAGCTTTCTTT
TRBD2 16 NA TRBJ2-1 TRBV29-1 CSVEDLKLAGENEQFF TGCAGCGTTGAAGATCTTAAGCTAGCGGGGGAGAATGAGCAGTTCTTC
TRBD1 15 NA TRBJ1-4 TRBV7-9 CASSLEAGGREKLFF TGTGCCAGCAGCTTAGAGGCAGGGGGTCGTGAAAAACTGTTTTTT
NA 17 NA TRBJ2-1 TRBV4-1 CASSQDRLESSYNEQFF TGCGCCAGCAGCCAAGATAGATTGGAGAGCTCCTACAATGAGCAGTTCTTC
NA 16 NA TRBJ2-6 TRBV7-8 CASSLPQGGGANVLTF TGTGCCAGCAGCTTACCCCAGGGGGGCGGGGCCAACGTCCTGACTTTC
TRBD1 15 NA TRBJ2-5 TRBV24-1 CATSDPDRGKETQYF TGTGCCACCAGTGATCCGGACAGGGGCAAAGAGACCCAGTACTTC
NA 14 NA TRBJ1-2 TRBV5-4 CASSRTGFNYGYTF TGTGCCAGCAGCCGAACAGGATTCAACTATGGCTACACCTTC
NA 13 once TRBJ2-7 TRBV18 CASSPGVRYEQYF TGTGCCAGCTCACCGGGCGTTCGGTACGAGCAGTACTTC
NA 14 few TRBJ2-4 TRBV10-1 CASSPGGLKNIQYF TGCGCCAGCAGTCCCGGGGGGCTTAAAAACATTCAGTACTTC
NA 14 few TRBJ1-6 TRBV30 CAHAKSSYNSPLHF TGTGCCCACGCCAAGAGCTCCTATAATTCACCCCTCCACTTT
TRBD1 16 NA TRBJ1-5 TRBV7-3 CASSLLRGQVGQPQHF TGTGCCAGCAGCTTACTCAGGGGGCAAGTGGGTCAGCCCCAGCATTTT
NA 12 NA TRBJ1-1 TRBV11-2 CASSREDTEAFF TGTGCCAGCAGCCGAGAGGACACTGAAGCTTTCTTT
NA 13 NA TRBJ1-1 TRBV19 CASSGLRGTEAFF TGTGCCAGTAGCGGACTGCGAGGAACTGAAGCTTTCTTT
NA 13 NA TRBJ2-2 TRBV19 CASSKRVAGELFF TGTGCCAGTAGTAAGAGGGTAGCCGGGGAGCTGTTTTTT
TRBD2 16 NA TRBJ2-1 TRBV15 CATSSNLGLARNEQFF TGTGCCACCAGCAGTAACCTGGGACTAGCTAGAAATGAGCAGTTCTTC
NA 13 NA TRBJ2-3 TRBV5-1 CASRSVGTDTQYF TGCGCCAGCAGGTCGGTCGGGACAGATACGCAGTATTTT
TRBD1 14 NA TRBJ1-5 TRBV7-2 CASGDRGGNQPQHF TGTGCCAGCGGTGACAGGGGAGGCAATCAGCCCCAGCATTTT
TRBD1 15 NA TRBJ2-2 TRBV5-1 CASSPGQVYTGELFF TGCGCCAGCAGCCCGGGACAGGTGTACACCGGGGAGCTGTTTTTT
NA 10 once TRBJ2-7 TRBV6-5 CASVDYEQYF TGTGCCAGCGTAGACTACGAGCAGTACTTC